Listed below are T cell receptor beta chains from one sample, sequenced in a study of cytomegalovirus exposure and HLA in healthy donors. Profiled with immunoSEQ multiplex PCR; TCRdb holds only in-frame clones, not every one. Seen here are about 170,000 clones, roughly two thirds observed once, and the top ten hold roughly 5.4%. The sequenced material came from PBMCs. These receptors came from a woman aged 18-29 years in good health and CMV-seropositive. Both conserved end residues are part of each CDR3. Fields, in order: CDR3 protein, CDR3 DNA, clone size, J gene, D gene, V gene. The D gene is left open where the match is weak. Not every row has a clone size; where given, it reads once, few, many or a size class.

CASSSARTGGVEAQYF | TGCGCCAGCAGCTCAGCCCGGACAGGGGGCGTAGAGGCCCAGTACTTC | once | TRBJ2-5 | TRBD1 | TRBV5-1
CASSLVGGGFYEQYF | TGTGCCAGCAGCTTAGTCGGCGGGGGGTTCTACGAGCAGTACTTC | NA | TRBJ2-7 | TRBD2 | TRBV11-2
CASSLGTVFYGYTF | TGCGCCAGCAGCTTAGGGACAGTTTTCTATGGCTACACCTTC | NA | TRBJ1-2 | TRBD1 | TRBV7-9
CASSLDGGDGNIQYF | TGCGCCAGCAGCTTGGATGGAGGTGATGGGAACATTCAGTACTTC | once | TRBJ2-4 | NA | TRBV5-1
CASAAGQANTEAFF | TGTGCCAGCGCTGCGGGGCAGGCCAACACTGAAGCTTTCTTT | NA | TRBJ1-1 | NA | TRBV18
CASSPATSGGETQYF | TGTGCCAGCAGCCCTGCCACTAGCGGGGGAGAGACCCAGTACTTC | NA | TRBJ2-5 | TRBD2 | TRBV7-9
CASSPGGEGWAEAFF | TGTGCCAGCAGCCCCGGCGGCGAGGGTTGGGCTGAAGCTTTCTTT | once | TRBJ1-1 | NA | TRBV7-9
CASSPSREAEAFF | TGTGCCAGCTCACCATCGAGGGAGGCTGAAGCTTTCTTT | NA | TRBJ1-1 | NA | TRBV18
CASSTGNAENIQYF | TGTGCCAGTAGTACAGGGAACGCGGAAAACATTCAGTACTTC | NA | TRBJ2-4 | NA | TRBV19
CATSIRGGYNNEQFF | TGTGCCACCAGCATCCGCGGGGGGTACAACAATGAGCAGTTCTTC | NA | TRBJ2-1 | TRBD2 | TRBV15
CASNAGGHGYTF | TGTGCCAGCAATGCGGGGGGCCATGGCTACACCTTC | NA | TRBJ1-2 | NA | TRBV6-1
CASSQEGRADTQYF | TGCGCCAGCAGCCAAGAGGGGCGCGCAGATACGCAGTATTTT | NA | TRBJ2-3 | NA | TRBV4-3
CASTNHPGQGAGEQYF | TGTGCCAGCACCAACCATCCGGGACAGGGGGCAGGAGAGCAGTACTTC | NA | TRBJ2-7 | TRBD1 | TRBV6-6
CASSLAGLRPRDTQYF | TGTGCCAGCAGCTTGGCCGGATTGAGGCCGAGGGATACGCAGTATTTT | NA | TRBJ2-3 | NA | TRBV5-4
CASLRTGRETQYF | TGTGCCAGCCTTCGGACAGGGCGAGAGACCCAGTACTTC | NA | TRBJ2-5 | TRBD1 | TRBV25-1
CASSQHRGPYEQYF | TGCGCCAGCAGCCAGCATAGGGGCCCTTACGAGCAGTACTTC | NA | TRBJ2-7 | NA | TRBV4-3
CASSLERGEIYEQYF | TGTGCCAGCAGCTTAGAACGCGGGGAGATCTACGAGCAGTACTTC | NA | TRBJ2-7 | NA | TRBV7-8
CASSQERVYEQYF | TGCGCCAGCAGCCAAGAGCGGGTATACGAGCAGTACTTC | NA | TRBJ2-7 | NA | TRBV4-1
CASSLGLAGTETQYF | TGCGCCAGCAGCCTGGGACTAGCGGGGACGGAGACCCAGTACTTC | NA | TRBJ2-5 | TRBD2 | TRBV5-1
CAWSGLRGVETQYF | TGTGCCTGGAGTGGGTTAAGGGGCGTAGAGACCCAGTACTTC | NA | TRBJ2-5 | NA | TRBV30
CASSESGISNSEAFF | TGTGCCAGCAGCGAGTCGGGAATTTCTAACTCTGAAGCTTTCTTT | NA | TRBJ1-1 | NA | TRBV7-6
CASDRDRSSNQPQHF | TGTGCCAGCGACCGGGACAGGTCTAGCAATCAGCCCCAGCATTTT | NA | TRBJ1-5 | TRBD1 | TRBV6-1
CASSLVAGPNEQFF | TGTGCCAGCAGCTTGGTTGCAGGGCCCAATGAGCAGTTCTTC | NA | TRBJ2-1 | NA | TRBV7-3
CASSLGAAGAELFF | TGTGCCAGCAGCTTAGGGGCGGCAGGGGCGGAACTGTTTTTT | once | TRBJ1-4 | NA | TRBV7-4
CASSLIGGVLEQYF | TGTGCCAGCAGCTTGATTGGCGGGGTCCTCGAGCAGTACTTC | NA | TRBJ2-7 | NA | TRBV7-9
CASFPRQGGGYTF | TGTGCCAGCTTCCCGCGACAGGGAGGTGGCTACACCTTC | NA | TRBJ1-2 | TRBD1 | TRBV28
CAWSATGSNQPQHF | TGTGCCTGGAGTGCGACAGGGAGCAATCAGCCCCAGCATTTT | NA | TRBJ1-5 | TRBD1 | TRBV30
CASSLAGAGEQFF | TGTGCCAGCAGCTTAGCGGGCGCGGGTGAGCAGTTCTTC | NA | TRBJ2-1 | NA | TRBV7-9
CASSLSPGQTYNAYEQYF | TGTGCCAGCAGTTTATCGCCCGGACAGACCTATAACGCCTACGAGCAGTACTTC | NA | TRBJ2-7 | NA | TRBV28
CASRERTGGTGELFF | TGTGCCAGCAGAGAACGGACAGGGGGAACCGGGGAGCTGTTTTTT | NA | TRBJ2-2 | TRBD1 | TRBV6-1
CASSLQGAGEAFF | TGTGCCAGCAGCTTACAGGGGGCGGGTGAAGCTTTCTTT | NA | TRBJ1-1 | TRBD1 | TRBV7-9
CASSPASGGNTEAFF | TGTGCCAGCTCACCAGCCTCGGGGGGGAACACTGAAGCTTTCTTT | NA | TRBJ1-1 | NA | TRBV18
CASSLSTGPYNEQFF | TGTGCCAGCAGTTTATCGACAGGGCCCTACAATGAGCAGTTCTTC | NA | TRBJ2-1 | TRBD1 | TRBV27
CASSLAGGGETQYF | TGTGCCAGCAGCTTGGCCGGCGGGGGAGAGACCCAGTACTTC | NA | TRBJ2-5 | TRBD2 | TRBV5-4
CASSSPGQGNTEAFF | TGCGCCAGCAGCTCTCCGGGACAGGGGAACACTGAAGCTTTCTTT | once | TRBJ1-1 | TRBD1 | TRBV5-1
CASSISGGPDTQYF | TGTGCCAGCAGTATTAGCGGGGGGCCAGATACGCAGTATTTT | few | TRBJ2-3 | TRBD2 | TRBV6-1
CASSSRDRGETQYF | TGTGCCAGTAGTAGTCGGGACAGGGGAGAGACCCAGTACTTC | NA | TRBJ2-5 | TRBD1 | TRBV19
CASSPIQGLEETQYF | TGTGCCAGCTCACCGATACAGGGACTAGAAGAGACCCAGTACTTC | once | TRBJ2-5 | TRBD2 | TRBV18
CAWRQGASYGYTF | TGTGCCTGGAGACAGGGGGCTAGCTATGGCTACACCTTC | few | TRBJ1-2 | TRBD1 | TRBV30
CASRGDLSGNTIYF | TGTGCCAGCCGGGGAGACCTCTCTGGAAACACCATATATTTT | NA | TRBJ1-3 | NA | TRBV2
CASTGEMNTEAFF | TGCGCCAGCACGGGGGAGATGAACACTGAAGCTTTCTTT | few | TRBJ1-1 | NA | TRBV5-1
CASSGQGVREQFF | TGTGCCAGCAGCGGACAGGGGGTTCGGGAGCAGTTCTTC | NA | TRBJ2-1 | TRBD1 | TRBV11-2
CASSWGLVRGEAFF | TGTGCCAGCAGCTGGGGCCTGGTCCGTGGTGAAGCTTTCTTT | NA | TRBJ1-1 | NA | TRBV7-2
CAISARDREGMKQFF | TGTGCCATCAGTGCGCGGGACAGGGAGGGAATGAAGCAGTTCTTC | NA | TRBJ2-1 | TRBD1 | TRBV10-3
CASSQIPGRLEQYF | TGCGCCAGCAGCCAGATCCCCGGGAGGCTAGAGCAGTACTTC | few | TRBJ2-7 | TRBD2 | TRBV4-1
CASGPGLESSEQYF | TGTGCTAGTGGCCCGGGACTAGAATCGTCCGAGCAGTACTTC | NA | TRBJ2-7 | TRBD2 | TRBV12-5
CASSLDRAGNTIYF | TGTGCCAGCAGCTTGGACAGGGCCGGAAACACCATATATTTT | NA | TRBJ1-3 | NA | TRBV5-8
CASSLGGLDSPLHF | TGTGCCAGCAGCTTAGGCGGCCTAGATTCACCCCTCCACTTT | NA | TRBJ1-6 | NA | TRBV11-3
CARKTGFEAFF | TGTGCCAGAAAAACCGGGTTTGAAGCTTTCTTT | NA | TRBJ1-1 | NA | TRBV7-4
CASSFPGGLAGELFF | TGTGCCAGCAGCTTCCCGGGGGGGCTCGCCGGGGAGCTGTTTTTT | NA | TRBJ2-2 | TRBD2 | TRBV7-9
CAWKRDRQETQYF | TGTGCCTGGAAGCGGGACAGGCAAGAGACCCAGTACTTC | NA | TRBJ2-5 | NA | TRBV30
CASSKTENTEAFF | TGTGCCAGCAGTAAAACAGAGAACACTGAAGCTTTCTTT | NA | TRBJ1-1 | NA | TRBV6-5
CASSLDRGDGYTF | TGTGCCAGCAGCTTAGACAGGGGGGATGGCTACACCTTC | once | TRBJ1-2 | TRBD1 | TRBV7-6
CASSQENREETQYF | TGTGCCAGCAGCCAAGAGAACAGGGAAGAGACCCAGTACTTC | NA | TRBJ2-5 | NA | TRBV14